This T cell receptor (beta chain) was profiled in a study of cytomegalovirus exposure and HLA in healthy donors. General observations from the study: Most sequenced TCRs were rare (though some public TCRs occurred in many donors).

In nominal health when sampled, donors likely had unrecorded immune exposures nonetheless. The PCR ran on 60 Vbeta and 13 Jbeta primers. Produced via immunoSEQ multiplex PCR; TCRdb's table is partial and in-frame only. Of approximately 150,000 clones listed, 65% to 80% are singletons. Concerning this clone itself: Its target is unknown.

CDR1 and CDR2 from the germline V gene are PRHDT and FYEKMQ (reference sequence). The CDR3 covers 14 residues. The ends were cut back, 3 bases at V and 4 bases at J, with 9 bases in the middle. Sequencing used PBMCs. The chain combines TRBV13 with TRBJ2-2, with unresolved D. The TCR comes from a woman between 35 and 50 years old in good health and CMV-seropositive. CDR3 amino acids: CASSLLASTGELFF. CDR3 coding DNA: TGTGCCAGCAGCTTGCTGGCTTCCACCGGGGAGCTGTTTTTT.